A selection of T cell receptor beta chains follows, all from one sample in a study of early T cells in non-severe SARS-CoV-2 infection. TCRdb recomputed calls from the 5' RACE reads with MiXCR, one row per CDR3 protein. The sample yields fewer than 30,000 distinct CDR3 sequences, roughly 5% seen once. Sample: whole blood. Every receptor here comes from an adult who was a healthcare worker with PCR-confirmed SARS-CoV-2 infection or an uninfected control (not recorded which). CDR3s leave out the opening cysteine and the closing phenylalanine or tryptophan. D genes are given only for firm matches.

d_call: .
v_call: TRBV6-1
cdr3_length: 14
cdr3_aa: ASSEAKRGYGQPQH

d_call: TRBD1
v_call: TRBV4-3
cdr3_length: 15
cdr3_aa: ASSQIASGTGTDTQY

d_call: TRBD1
v_call: TRBV7-9
cdr3_length: 13
cdr3_aa: ASSPRGQGNYEQY

d_call: TRBD2
v_call: TRBV6-6
cdr3_length: 11
cdr3_aa: ASSYGGSDEQF

d_call: TRBD1
v_call: TRBV6-6
cdr3_length: 12
cdr3_aa: ASSAWTGRAEAF

d_call: .
v_call: TRBV6-1
cdr3_length: 11
cdr3_aa: ASRVNSNQPQH

d_call: .
v_call: TRBV5-4
cdr3_length: 12
cdr3_aa: ASSLGQGSEKLF

d_call: TRBD1
v_call: TRBV6-6
cdr3_length: 13
cdr3_aa: ASSPGTGVIDGYT

d_call: TRBD1
v_call: TRBV15
cdr3_length: 15
cdr3_aa: ATSSPGTGTNGNTIY

d_call: .
v_call: TRBV5-6
cdr3_length: 12
cdr3_aa: ASSLMRVSYGYT

d_call: TRBD1
v_call: TRBV27
cdr3_length: 13
cdr3_aa: ASSTYVDRGRELF

d_call: TRBD1
v_call: TRBV28
cdr3_length: 15
cdr3_aa: ASSPPTGTLFGNTQY

d_call: .
v_call: TRBV10-3
cdr3_length: 10
cdr3_aa: AMGTGYYEQY

d_call: .
v_call: TRBV7-9
cdr3_length: 11
cdr3_aa: ASSLPPVGEQY

d_call: .
v_call: TRBV6-1
cdr3_length: 12
cdr3_aa: ASSEGRPHQPQH

d_call: .
v_call: TRBV7-8
cdr3_length: 13
cdr3_aa: ASSPYINWADTQY

d_call: .
v_call: TRBV27
cdr3_length: 14
cdr3_aa: ASSFRVPLGPDTQY